This entry features one TCR beta chain sequence. Its antigen is currently unknown. This sample stems from a study of vaccination effects on CD4 cells after COVID-19. Study context: The cohort was immunized with two doses of either the BNT162b2 or mRNA-1273 vaccine. Study-wide findings and caveats: Infection-derived and vaccine-derived clones contracted markedly late after vaccination.

Produced via immunoSEQ multiplex PCR; TCRdb's table is partial and in-frame only. The sample comprises about 27,000 clones, 72% of which are singletons, and over 9.5% rests with the top ten. Expansion with viral peptide pools was applied to antigen-specific CD4+ T cells by the ViraFEST assay prior to sequencing. Following a roughly 9-day culture, CD4+ T cells were purified. The healthy vaccine recipients, who had no prior SARS-CoV-2 infection, showed negative nucleocapsid antibodies. The CDR3 is made up of 14 amino acids. Germline V CDR1 and CDR2: SEHNR, FQNEAQ (reference sequence). The junction had 6 bases not matched to a gene; V was cut back by 5 bases and J by 4 bases.

Sequenced material: CD4+ T cells from PBMCs cultured with SARS-CoV-2 spike peptides, taken before COVID-19 vaccination. The TCR was taken from a human donor who received a COVID-19 vaccine. The chain carries TRBV7-9 and TRBJ1-2, with 8 bases lining up with TRBD1. CDR3 nucleotides: TGTGCCAGCAGCCCCGGACAGGGAGGCTATGGCTACACCTTC. It is translated as CASSPGQGGYGYTF.